The 20 T cell receptor beta chains below were found in one sample sequenced in a study of regulatory T cells in long-lasting Graves disease. Relying on iRepertoire HTBI primers and Arm-PCR of CDR3 regions, the team built TCR beta libraries. TCRdb recomputed calls from the multiplex PCR reads with MiXCR, one row per CDR3 protein. This table has some 300,000 distinct CDR3 sequences, around 21% appearing once. Time point described: persistent/refractory GD, antithyroid drugs over 5 years with positive TRAb. RNA from PBMCs was the source of the TCR library. The input for sequencing was peripheral blood mononuclear cells (PBMCs), taken when the disease was refractory, from a patient treated with antithyroid drugs. These receptors were taken from a female donor with Graves disease.

The chain has TRBV5-1 and TRBJ2-2, with 14 bases matching TRBD2. V gave up 4 bases and J gave up 4 bases; unmatched junction bases: 6. The CDR3 runs to 17 residues. Germline V gene sequence: CDR1 SGHRS, CDR2 YFSETQ. CDR3 protein: CASSARLAGGVTGELFF. In nucleotides, the CDR3 is TGCGCCAGCAGCGCCAGACTAGCGGGAGGGGTCACCGGGGAGCTGTTTTTT.

The sample holds many counts of this clonotype. The genes are TRBV28 and TRBJ2-7; D gene uncertain. CDR1 and CDR2 from the germline V gene are MDHEN and SYDVKM. The V and J ends lost 3 bases and 7 bases respectively, with 16 bases between them. The CDR3 contains 14 residues. The CDR3 nucleotides are TGTGCCAGCAGTTTCAGCGTCGACCCTGGGGAGCAGTACTTC. Protein sequence: CASSFSVDPGEQYF.

This clonotype was seen repeatedly, ten times or more. J is TRBJ1-1 and V is TRBV28, with D uncertain. Trimming shortened V by 3 bases and J by 5 bases, and 22 bases separated the two germline ends. The germline gives CDR1 MDHEN, CDR2 SYDVKM. CDR3 length: 17 residues. The CDR3 nucleotides are TGTGCCAGCAGTTTTATAAGATTAATCGATCCGAAGACTGAAGCTTTCTTT. This encodes CASSFIRLIDPKTEAFF.

This rearrangement joins TRBV20-1 to TRBJ2-7; 7 bases agree with TRBD2. V lost 6 bases to trimming and J lost 4 bases; unmatched junction nucleotides: 6. The CDR3 has 12 amino acids. Germline CDR1 and CDR2: DFQATT and SNEGSKA (reference sequence). CDR3 sequence: CSASGGGYEQYF. The CDR3 DNA follows: TGCAGTGCCAGTGGGGGGGGTTACGAGCAGTACTTC.

With regard to this clonotype: A far larger clone is just one base off, so this is likely a read error. This chain links TRBV28 with TRBJ2-5, with D possibly matching TRBD1 (6 bases). Judging by the DNA end, TRBJ2-7 fits better; the J call may be wrong. The CDR3 extends over 12 amino acids. Germline CDR1 MDHEN, CDR2 SYDVKM. DNA for the CDR3: TGTGCCAGCAGCTTTAGGGGGTTCGAGCAGTACTTC. It yields the protein CASSFRGFEQYF.

This clonotype was counted at least ten times. In DNA, the CDR3 is TGTGCCAGCAGCCGGACTAGCGCGAACACCGGGGAGCTGTTTTTT. This codes for CASSRTSANTGELFF. The chain links TRBV11-2 to TRBJ2-2; 9 positions match TRBD2. The CDR3 contains 15 residues. V shed 5 bases, J shed 0 bases, and the junction held 1 base outside the gene matches. Germline-derived CDR1 and CDR2 are SGHAT and FQNNGV.

Ten or more counts support this clonotype. The chain has TRBV20-1 and TRBJ2-7, with 7 bases aligning to TRBD2. CDR1 is DFQATT and CDR2 is SNEGSKA in the germline V gene (reference sequence). The CDR3 is 13 residues long. Trimming cost V 3 bases and J 4 bases; bases outside gene matches: 6. The CDR3 region is CSARREGQYEQYF. CDR3 bases: TGCAGTGCTAGGAGGGAGGGCCAGTACGAGCAGTACTTC.

This clonotype has a count of ten or more. The chain is built from TRBV2 and TRBJ1-2; the D is unclear. This CDR3 has 13 amino acids. The ends were cut back, 3 bases at V and 4 bases at J, with 9 bases in the middle. Germline CDR1 SNHLY, CDR2 FYNNEI. The DNA of the CDR3 is TGTGCCAGCAGTGATTGGGTGGTCTATGGCTACACCTTC. It codes for CASSDWVVYGYTF.

The chain employs TRBV7-9 and TRBJ2-7; no definite D call. The CDR3 has 13 amino acids. The V end lost 5 bases, the J end lost 3 bases, and 11 bases lay between the germline ends. CDR1 SEHNR and CDR2 FQNEAQ come from the germline V gene (reference sequence). This CDR3 reads CASSPPNDYEQYF. The CDR3 DNA sequence: TGTGCCAGCAGCCCGCCAAACGACTACGAGCAGTACTTC.

At least ten counts were recorded for this clonotype. The genes are TRBV30 and TRBJ2-2; D ambiguous. Per germline, CDR1 GTSNPN and CDR2 SVGIG (reference sequence). V lost 5 bases to trimming and J lost 1 base, with 2 bases between them. This CDR3 is 11 amino acids long. CDR3 loop: CAWGNTGELFF. For the CDR3, the DNA is TGTGCCTGGGGGAACACCGGGGAGCTGTTTTTT.

J is TRBJ2-7 and V is TRBV20-1; D is unclear. V was shortened by 6 bases and J by 4 bases, with 7 bases between the two germline ends. The CDR3 sequence is 10 residues long. Germline values: CDR1 DFQATT, CDR2 SNEGSKA (reference sequence). CDR3 residues: CSASAYEQYF. The CDR3 region has the DNA TGCAGTGCGTCAGCTTACGAGCAGTACTTC.

This sequence joins TRBV30 and TRBJ1-1; D unclear. The V gene lost 4 bases and the J gene lost 8 bases, with 14 bases spanning the gap. CDR1 and CDR2 (germline): GTSNPN, SVGIG (reference sequence). The CDR3 is 12 residues long. In DNA, the CDR3 is TGTGCCTGGATAGGTGTGAGGCGAGAAGCTTTCTTT. Translated, it gives CAWIGVRREAFF.

The rearrangement uses TRBV4-2 and TRBJ2-7; possible D gene TRBD1, 5 bases. The CDR3 consists of 15 residues. V was shortened by 0 bases and J by 1 base, with 10 bases between the two germline ends. Germline V gene sequence: CDR1 LGHNA, CDR2 YNFKEQ. The CDR3 DNA sequence: TGTGCCAGCAGCCAAGAATGGGGCAAATCCTACGAGCAGTACTTC. Translating gives CASSQEWGKSYEQYF.

V is TRBV7-2 and J is TRBJ2-7; 11 nucleotides align to TRBD2. This CDR3 has 18 residues. The V gene's germline CDR1 is SGHTA and CDR2 FQGNSA. The trim removed 4 bases at V and 4 bases at J, leaving 15 bases unmatched. The CDR3 region has the DNA TGTGCCAGCAGCTCCATCGGGACTAGCGGCTCCCTAAGGTACGAGCAGTACTTC. Its protein is CASSSIGTSGSLRYEQYF.

This sequence joins TRBV24-1 and TRBJ1-3; 7 bases map to TRBD1. The CDR3 consists of 19 residues. Germline V gene sequence: CDR1 KGHDR, CDR2 SFDVKD. V lost 5 bases to trimming and J lost 1 base; unmatched junction nucleotides: 16. The CDR3 region has the DNA TGTGCCACCAGTGTTAAATTTGGGGCCGGGACAGCGTCTGGAAACACCATATATTTT. Protein: CATSVKFGAGTASGNTIYF.

The chain links TRBV10-3 to TRBJ2-5; TRBD2 aligns across 12 bases. The length of the CDR3 is 15 residues. Germline CDR1 ENHRY, CDR2 SYGVKD. V shed 10 bases, J shed 1 base, and the junction held 7 bases outside the gene matches. In nucleotides, the CDR3 is TGTGCCACGGGGACTAGCGGGTACTTCCAAGAGACCCAGTACTTC. Its protein product is CATGTSGYFQETQYF.

The count of this clonotype is one. At one end, the junction sequence differs from germline, possibly due to a read error. The V and J genes are TRBV5-1 and TRBJ2-1, with 11 bases identical to TRBD2. The CDR3 runs 14 residues. Germline loops: CDR1 SGHRS, CDR2 YFSETQ. CDR3 protein: CASTGTSGLNEQSF. CDR3 bases: TGCGCCAGCACTGGGACTAGCGGACTCAATGAGCAGTCCTTC.

There are many counts of this clonotype. CDR3 DNA: TGTGCCAGCAGTGTACGGCAGGGGGGGTACATTCAGTACTTC. Its translation: CASSVRQGGYIQYF. The rearrangement joins TRBV2 to TRBJ2-4; D may be TRBD1 or TRBD2 (7 bases each). This CDR3 has 14 amino acids. Trimming removed 4 bases from V and 8 bases from J, with 15 bases in between. The V gene's germline CDR1 is SNHLY and CDR2 FYNNEI. Full variable domain (rest looked up from reference TRBV2 and TRBJ2-4): EPEVTQTPSHQVTQMGQEVILRCVPISNHLYFYWYRQILGQKVEFLVSFYNNEISEKSEIFDDQFSVERPDGSNFTLKIRSTKLEDSAMYFCASSVRQGGYIQYFGAGTRLSVL.

In this sample, this clonotype turned up many times. V is TRBV20-1 and J is TRBJ2-5; 7 bases align to TRBD2. V lost 6 bases and J lost 2; bases outside the gene matches: 6. The CDR3 sequence is 13 residues long. The V gene's germline CDR1 is DFQATT and CDR2 SNEGSKA (reference sequence). CDR3 in amino acids: CSADEGLQETQYF. CDR3 in DNA: TGCAGTGCGGACGAGGGACTACAAGAGACCCAGTACTTC.

The V gene is TRBV20-1, the J gene TRBJ2-1; D gene uncertain. This CDR3 has 10 residues. V was trimmed by 1 base and J by 8 bases, leaving 3 bases between them. Germline V gene lookup returns CDR1 DFQATT and CDR2 SNEGSKA (reference sequence). The CDR3 DNA is TGCAGTGCTAGAGGTTATGAGCAGTTCTTC. As protein: CSARGYEQFF.